Listed here are 25 T cell receptor beta chains from one sample, sequenced in a study of blood T cell repertoires in COVID-19. The method was immunoSEQ multiplex PCR; TCRdb's version includes in-frame clones alone and lacks a portion of them. This repertoire shows approximately 220,000 clones, about 83% found once; its top ten account for around 3.5%. The sequenced sample was PBMCs or T cells enriched from blood (not recorded which). These receptors came from a middle-aged woman who had been exposed to COVID-19.

This rearrangement joins TRBV27 to TRBJ2-2, with 8 bases identical to TRBD2. Looked up from germline, CDR1 is MNHEY and CDR2 is SMNVEV (reference sequence). The trim removed 5 bases at V and 4 bases at J, leaving 3 bases unmatched. The CDR3 runs to 14 residues. The CDR3 bases are TGTGCCAGCAGTCGGAGCGGGGGCACCGGGGAGCTGTTTTTT. Amino acid sequence: CASSRSGGTGELFF.

This clone appeared once. The chain has TRBV2 and TRBJ1-1; a possible D gene is TRBD1 (5 bases). The CDR3 has 12 amino acids. The germline gives CDR1 SNHLY, CDR2 FYNNEI. Between the trimmed V and J ends, which lost 4 bases and 7 bases, there was a span of 10 bases. The CDR3 DNA is TGTGCCAGCAGTGTTCGGGGGTTTGAAGCTTTCTTT. This sequence encodes CASSVRGFEAFF.

The rearrangement uses TRBV19 and TRBJ1-2; 9 bases are a match to TRBD1. The CDR3 extends over 14 amino acids. Trimming at V came to 5 bases and at J to 4 bases, leaving 5 bases not matched to a gene. The germline gives CDR1 LNHDA, CDR2 SQIVND (reference sequence). For the CDR3, the DNA is TGTGCCAGTAGTCCGGGGACAGGGACCTATGGCTACACCTTC. Encoded protein: CASSPGTGTYGYTF. Drawing the rest from reference TRBV19 and TRBJ1-2, the complete variable domain is DGGITQSPKYLFRKEGQNVTLSCEQNLNHDAMYWYRQDPGQGLRLIYYSQIVNDFQKGDIAEGYSVSREKKESFPLTVTSAQKNPTAFYLCASSPGTGTYGYTFGSGTRLTVV.

The V and J genes are TRBV28 and TRBJ1-2; D possibly corresponds to TRBD1 (5 bases). The germline CDR1 and CDR2 sequences are MDHEN and SYDVKM. The CDR3 is 15 amino acids. V was shortened by 7 bases and J by 1 base, with 16 bases between the two germline ends. In nucleotides, the CDR3 is TGTGCCAGCACCGACAGCGGGTTAGGTAACTATGGCTACACCTTC. Residues: CASTDSGLGNYGYTF.

This clone was recorded only once. The chain links TRBV2 to TRBJ2-1, with D maybe TRBD1 (6 bases). The germline V and J ends were trimmed by 7 bases and 0 bases, with 13 bases remaining between them. Germline V gene lookup returns CDR1 SNHLY and CDR2 FYNNEI. The CDR3 is 15 amino acids. CDR3 coding DNA: TGTGCCAGCACCAAGAGACAGGCCTCCTACAATGAGCAGTTCTTC. Amino acid sequence: CASTKRQASYNEQFF.

The sample holds a few counts of this clone. This chain connects TRBV3-1 (or the pseudogene TRBV3-2) to TRBJ1-1, with D unclear. The V end was cut by 4 bases, the J end by 4 bases, with 10 bases between. CDR3 length: 13 amino acids. CDR1 LGHDT and CDR2 YNNKEL come from the germline V gene (reference sequence). Here the CDR3 reads CASSPADSTEAFF. In DNA form, the CDR3 reads TGTGCCAGCAGCCCCGCAGACTCCACTGAAGCTTTCTTT.

V and J are TRBV7-3 and TRBJ2-1, with a weak D call TRBD2 (5 bases). The V gene lost 6 bases and the J gene lost 5 bases, with 23 bases spanning the gap. The CDR3 runs 17 residues. The germline gives CDR1 SGHTA, CDR2 FQGTGA. CDR3 coding DNA: TGTGCCAGCAGTGCTCCTGAGGGTGATCTGTGGAACAATGAGCAGTTCTTC. It codes for CASSAPEGDLWNNEQFF.

The rearrangement links TRBV7-3 to TRBJ2-5; 12 bases map to TRBD2. The CDR3 consists of 15 residues. V gave up 3 bases and J gave up 4 bases; unmatched junction bases: 3. Germline CDR1 reads SGHTA; CDR2 reads FQGTGA. CDR3 nucleotide sequence: TGTGCCAGCAGCTTCTCGGGACTAGCGGGAGAGACCCAGTACTTC. Translated, it gives CASSFSGLAGETQYF. Full variable domain (rest looked up from reference TRBV7-3 and TRBJ2-5): GAGVSQTPSNKVTEKGKYVELRCDPISGHTALYWYRQSLGQGPEFLIYFQGTGAADDSGLPNDRFFAVRPEGSVSTLKIQRTERGDSAVYLCASSFSGLAGETQYFGPGTRLLVL.

As regards this clone: The junction differs from germline at one of its ends, possibly a read error. The chain uses TRBV7-2 and TRBJ2-1, with TRBD2 as a possible D gene (7 bases). The CDR3 has 15 residues. The germline gives CDR1 SGHTA, CDR2 FQGNSA. CDR3 DNA sequence: TGTGCCAGCAGCCTAGCGGCAGGGGTCCTCAATGAGCAGTTCTTC. This sequence encodes CASSLAAGVLNEQFF.

J is TRBJ2-1 and V is TRBV2, with 8 bases identical to TRBD2. Per germline, CDR1 SNHLY and CDR2 FYNNEI. This CDR3 has 14 residues. J gave up 4 bases and V 8 bases, and 7 bases lay outside the gene matches. Here the CDR3 reads CASRWVAGYNEQFF. DNA for the CDR3: TGTGCCAGCCGATGGGTAGCGGGGTACAATGAGCAGTTCTTC.

The chain employs TRBV5-4 and TRBJ2-3; D gene unclear. CDR1 and CDR2 from the germline V gene are SGHNT and YYREEE (reference sequence). The CDR3 sequence is 12 residues long. V dropped 3 bases and J dropped 2 bases, with 4 bases sitting between them. The CDR3 region is CASSSVTDTQYF. The CDR3 DNA sequence: TGTGCCAGCAGCTCAGTCACAGATACGCAGTATTTT.

As regards this clone: The sample holds other DNA sequences that translate to the same CDR3. The chain has TRBV3-1 (or the pseudogene TRBV3-2) and TRBJ2-3; 9 bases match TRBD2. The V gene end was trimmed by 4 bases and the J gene end by 2 bases; junction bases not matched to a gene: 4. The CDR3 contains 15 residues. Germline CDR1 and CDR2: LGHDT and YNNKEL (reference sequence). CDR3 region: CASSPSGDFTDTQYF. CDR3 DNA: TGTGCCAGCAGCCCTAGCGGGGACTTCACAGATACGCAGTATTTT.

J is TRBJ2-1 and V is TRBV6-1, with TRBD1 matching over 9 bases. This CDR3 spans 19 amino acids. Per the germline V gene, CDR1 is MNHNS and CDR2 is SASEGT. V shed 4 bases, J shed 0 bases, and the junction held 13 bases outside the gene matches. For the CDR3, the DNA is TGTGCCAGCAGTGCCCCGGGGACAGGGATAACGAGCTCCTACAATGAGCAGTTCTTC. This translates into CASSAPGTGITSSYNEQFF.

J is TRBJ1-4 and V is TRBV2, with 7 bases identical to TRBD1. J gave up 5 bases and V 6 bases, and 6 bases lay outside the gene matches. Germline V gives CDR1 SNHLY, CDR2 FYNNEI. CDR3 length equals 14 residues. In nucleotides, the CDR3 is TGTGCCAGCAGCCGACAGGGTCAGAATGAAAAACTGTTTTTT. Amino acid sequence: CASSRQGQNEKLFF.

V gene TRBV27 combines with J gene TRBJ1-2; weak D call: TRBD1 (6 bases). This CDR3 has 14 residues. Germline V lookup: CDR1 MNHEY, CDR2 SMNVEV (reference sequence). V shed 4 bases and J shed 6 bases, with 15 bases lying between them. The CDR3 reads CASSWGRGSNGYTF. CDR3 coding DNA: TGTGCCAGCAGTTGGGGCAGGGGCTCTAATGGCTACACCTTC.

The CDR3 spells CASSLEGERGTNVLTF. The CDR3 bases are TGTGCCAGCAGCTTGGAGGGGGAGCGAGGGACCAACGTCCTGACTTTC. The chain has TRBV5-4 and TRBJ2-6; tentatively, D is TRBD1 (6 bases). Per germline, CDR1 SGHNT and CDR2 YYREEE (reference sequence). V was clipped by 0 bases and J by 8 bases, with 15 bases between them. This CDR3 spans 16 amino acids.

This clone has only one observation. This chain links TRBV10-3 with TRBJ2-5; 12 positions agree with TRBD1. Trimming removed 3 bases from V and 4 bases from J; junction bases left unmatched: 6. Germline V gene sequence: CDR1 ENHRY, CDR2 SYGVKD. CDR3 length: 16 amino acids. CDR3 nucleotide sequence: TGTGCCATCAGTGACCCGGGACAGGGGGCTGGAGAGACCCAGTACTTC. As protein: CAISDPGQGAGETQYF.

This clone has a handful of counts. V usage is TRBV18 and J usage is TRBJ1-2; 11 bases line up with TRBD1. Trimming at V came to 6 bases and at J to 6 bases, leaving 3 bases not matched to a gene. There are 13 residues in the CDR3. The V gene's germline CDR1 is KGHSH and CDR2 LQKENI. In DNA form, the CDR3 reads TGTGCCAGCTCGCGGACAGGGGGCGATGGCTACACCTTC. This gives the protein CASSRTGGDGYTF.

This rearrangement joins TRBV6-1 to TRBJ1-4, with 7 bases identical to TRBD1. The length of the CDR3 is 16 residues. V lost 0 bases and J lost 5; bases outside the gene matches: 6. Germline CDR1 MNHNS, CDR2 SASEGT. This CDR3 is CASSEARPGGNEKLFF. The CDR3 DNA sequence: TGTGCCAGCAGTGAAGCGCGGCCAGGGGGAAATGAAAAACTGTTTTTT.

The J gene is TRBJ2-7, the V gene TRBV18, with 7 bases fitting TRBD1. Germline V gene sequence: CDR1 KGHSH, CDR2 LQKENI. Unmatched junction bases numbered 15, after V lost 1 base and J lost 6 bases. CDR3 length: 17 residues. This CDR3 reads CASSPQLGGQAGPEQYF. The CDR3 bases are TGTGCCAGCTCACCACAGTTAGGAGGACAGGCAGGACCCGAGCAGTACTTC.

This chain connects TRBV4-2 to TRBJ1-1; 8 bases fit TRBD1. V lost 4 bases and J lost 0; bases outside the gene matches: 13. The germline CDR1 and CDR2 sequences are LGHNA and YNFKEQ. CDR3 size: 18 residues. CDR3 coding DNA: TGTGCCAGCAGCCCTTCCCCTCACAGGGGGAGGATGAACACTGAAGCTTTCTTT. Protein sequence: CASSPSPHRGRMNTEAFF.

This clone was counted once. J is TRBJ1-4 and V is TRBV2; 7 positions agree with TRBD1. Unmatched junction bases numbered 10, after V lost 6 bases and J lost 6 bases. CDR3 length: 15 residues. Germline-derived CDR1 and CDR2 are SNHLY and FYNNEI. CDR3: CASRSQGGDYEKLFF. The CDR3 nucleotides are TGTGCCAGCAGGAGCCAGGGGGGCGACTATGAAAAACTGTTTTTT. Full variable domain (remainder filled in from reference TRBV2 and TRBJ1-4): EPEVTQTPSHQVTQMGQEVILRCVPISNHLYFYWYRQILGQKVEFLVSFYNNEISEKSEIFDDQFSVERPDGSNFTLKIRSTKLEDSAMYFCASRSQGGDYEKLFFGSGTQLSVL.

The chain has TRBV27 and TRBJ1-5; 9 bases map to TRBD1. The V gene end was trimmed by 5 bases and the J gene end by 3 bases; junction bases not matched to a gene: 8. Germline assignment: CDR1 MNHEY and CDR2 SMNVEV (reference sequence). This CDR3 contains 16 residues. CDR3 in amino acids: CASSPVGQGYNQPQHF. In DNA, the CDR3 is TGTGCCAGCAGTCCCGTAGGACAGGGGTACAATCAGCCCCAGCATTTT.

The chain has TRBV6-2 or TRBV6-3 and TRBJ2-3; 11 nucleotides agree with TRBD1. The CDR3 runs to 15 residues. Per germline, CDR1 MNHEY and CDR2 SVGEGT. V dropped 6 bases and J dropped 3; count of bases not matched to a gene: 5. The CDR3 loop is CASSRGTGGTDTQYF. The CDR3 DNA reads as TGTGCCAGCAGCCGCGGGACAGGGGGGACAGATACGCAGTATTTT.

This clone was seen a few times. V gene TRBV4-1 combines with J gene TRBJ2-1, with D perhaps matching TRBD2 (6 bases). Trimming left V 5 bases short and J 5 bases short, with 16 bases between. The CDR3 consists of 15 residues. Germline-derived CDR1 and CDR2 are MGHRA and YSYEKL. CDR3 in DNA: TGCGCCAGCAGCACTATAGCGGCGACACACAATGAGCAGTTCTTC. Protein sequence: CASSTIAATHNEQFF.